In this sample, the clone carrying this TCR beta chain turned up a few times. Its specificity is not known. The sample is drawn from a study of blood T cells in healthy people across ages. Whole-study findings and limits: Estimates of total diversity, which came from one million sequenced T cells, were considered to be underestimates. When set beside aged donors, long-lived donors presented more naive CD4+ cells and higher diversity. The fall in TCR beta diversity per million T cells was roughly linear with age.

The authors ran a second PCR of roughly 6 to 12 cycles using a sample-barcoded 5' primer and a J-beta primer mix. MiXCR was run by TCRdb on the 5' RACE reads, yielding one entry per CDR3 protein. The table lists 1.5 million to 2 million distinct CDR3 sequences, around 42% of them singletons. The germline V and J ends were trimmed by 6 bases and 5 bases, with 16 bases remaining between them. The CDR3 loop spans 14 amino acids. The germline V gene encodes CDR1 KGHDR and CDR2 SFDVKD. This rearrangement joins TRBV24-1 to TRBJ2-7, with D possibly matching TRBD1 (5 bases). The receptor comes from a human donor in good health. The sample comprised blood. The CDR3 protein is CATSPGAGWDEQYF. The CDR3 DNA sequence: TGTGCCACCAGTCCTGGGGCAGGGTGGGACGAGCAGTACTTC.